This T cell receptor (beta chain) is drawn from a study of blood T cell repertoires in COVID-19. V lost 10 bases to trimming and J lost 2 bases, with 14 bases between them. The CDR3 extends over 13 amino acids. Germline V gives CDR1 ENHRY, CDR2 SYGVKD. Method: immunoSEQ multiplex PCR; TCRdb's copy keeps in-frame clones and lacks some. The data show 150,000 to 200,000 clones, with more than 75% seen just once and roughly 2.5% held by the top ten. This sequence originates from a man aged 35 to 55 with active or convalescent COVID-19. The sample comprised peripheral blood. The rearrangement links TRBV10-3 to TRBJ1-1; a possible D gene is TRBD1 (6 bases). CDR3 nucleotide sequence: TGTGCCACCGCTAGACAGGACAACACTGAAGCTTTCTTT. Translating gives CATARQDNTEAFF.